One sample yielded the 6 T cell receptor beta chains listed below, sequenced in a study of blood T cell repertoires in COVID-19. The repertoire was sequenced with immunoSEQ multiplex PCR; TCRdb's copy has only in-frame clones and lacks some. The sample has approximately 50,000 clones; approximately 88% are singletons. The sequencing sample was made of peripheral blood. Receptors were obtained from a human donor in a cohort sampled during active COVID-19.

The CDR3 reads CASRAPNQPQHF. The CDR3 coding sequence is TGTGCCAGCAGGGCTCCGAATCAGCCCCAGCATTTT. The V call is TRBV6-5, the J call TRBJ1-5; no clear D gene. The germline gives CDR1 MNHEY, CDR2 SVGAGI. The CDR3 loop spans 12 amino acids. The germline V and J ends were trimmed by 6 bases and 4 bases, with 7 bases remaining between them.

In its sample, this clone was seen once. This chain joins TRBV3-1 (or the pseudogene TRBV3-2) and TRBJ2-5, with D perhaps TRBD2 (5 bases). V shed 4 bases and J shed 5 bases, with 8 bases lying between them. This CDR3 is built from 12 residues. From germline, CDR1 is LGHDT and CDR2 YNNKEL (reference sequence). CDR3 coding DNA: TGTGCCAGCAGCCCTTGGAGGGAGACCCAGTACTTC. Protein: CASSPWRETQYF.

The chain uses TRBV7-8 and TRBJ1-4, with TRBD1 matching 7 bases. J lost 8 bases, V lost 2 bases, and 11 bases had no gene match. This CDR3 spans 16 amino acids. CDR1 is SGHVS, CDR2 FQNEAQ, per germline. The CDR3 coding sequence is TGTGCCAGCAGCTTAACGCGACAGGGTTCGAGGGAAAAACTGTTTTTT. Its protein is CASSLTRQGSREKLFF.

The sample holds one count of this clone. The rearrangement uses TRBV30 and TRBJ1-2; TRBD1 is a possible D gene (5 bases). Per germline, CDR1 GTSNPN and CDR2 SVGIG (reference sequence). The CDR3 is 12 residues long. With 4 bases removed from V and 1 base from J, the gap between germline ends came to 7 bases. CDR3 amino acids: CAWNRNNYGYTF. Written as DNA, the CDR3 is TGTGCCTGGAACAGGAATAACTATGGCTACACCTTC.

This chain joins TRBV7-6 and TRBJ2-5; D unresolved. This CDR3 has 15 amino acids. V lost 7 bases to trimming and J lost 5 bases, with 20 bases between them. From germline, CDR1 is SGHVS and CDR2 FNYEAQ. CDR3 bases: TGTGCCAGCACCCGTTTAGCAGAGCCCTACGAGACCCAGTACTTC. It translates to CASTRLAEPYETQYF.

By its share, this clone is medium-sized. The J gene is TRBJ2-1, the V gene TRBV27, with TRBD1 matching 8 bases. V was pared by 7 bases and J by 3 bases, with 8 bases of the junction left unmatched. Germline-derived CDR1 and CDR2 are MNHEY and SMNVEV (reference sequence). There are 15 residues in the CDR3. The CDR3 sequence: CASTKTGTGYNEQFF. CDR3 in DNA: TGTGCCAGCACCAAAACCGGGACAGGCTACAATGAGCAGTTCTTC.